A single sample gave rise to the 25 T cell receptor beta chains below, sequenced in a study of OX40 agonist ivuxolimab in advanced cancers. Sequencing used immunoSEQ multiplex PCR; TCRdb keeps in-frame clones, though not all of them. The repertoire includes around 30,000 clones, less than 90% of them detected once, and 30% to 40% sits in the top ten. The specimen was CD4+ or CD8+ T cells sorted from blood, collected in a trial of the OX40 agonist ivuxolimab. These receptors were collected from an adult with an advanced solid tumor such as melanoma, head and neck, liver or kidney cancer.

The chain couples TRBV6-5 to TRBJ2-7; D possibly uses TRBD1 or TRBD2 (6 bases each). The CDR3 is 14 amino acids. Germline CDR1 and CDR2: MNHEY and SVGAGI. Deletions cut 6 bases from V and 4 bases from J, with 16 bases between. This CDR3 is CASSQRGREYEQYF. In DNA form, the CDR3 reads TGTGCCAGCAGCCAACGGGGGCGAGAATACGAGCAGTACTTC.

The chain employs TRBV19 and TRBJ1-5; TRBD1 agrees at 7 bases. Losses at the gene ends were 7 bases for V and 2 bases for J; bases not matched to a gene: 8. The CDR3 covers 15 residues. Per germline, CDR1 LNHDA and CDR2 SQIVND (reference sequence). This CDR3 is CASTLDRLGNQPQHF. CDR3 sequence (DNA): TGTGCCAGTACCTTGGACAGGTTGGGCAATCAGCCCCAGCATTTT.

The chain couples TRBV28 to TRBJ2-1, with D perhaps being TRBD1 or TRBD2 (5 bases each). The CDR3 length is 18 residues. The germline V and J ends were trimmed by 5 bases and 2 bases, with 22 bases remaining between them. The germline V gene has CDR1 MDHEN and CDR2 SYDVKM. This chain's CDR3 is CASSHEDLGPRAYNEQFF. CDR3 in DNA: TGTGCCAGCAGTCATGAGGACCTGGGACCGCGGGCCTACAATGAGCAGTTCTTC.

This clone was found once. The V and J genes are TRBV21-1 and TRBJ2-7. TRBV21-1 is noted as a pseudogene. The length of the CDR3 is 15 residues. The CDR3 DNA reads TGTGCCAGCAGCAAAAACCCCGTCAGGGGAGGCGAGCAGTGCTTC. Its protein is CASSKNPVRGGEQCF.

This rearrangement joins TRBV27 to TRBJ2-1; 10 nucleotides line up with TRBD1. The germline V gene has CDR1 MNHEY and CDR2 SMNVEV (reference sequence). V lost 3 bases, J lost 3 bases, and 2 bases stayed unmatched. The CDR3 runs 15 residues. The CDR3 DNA reads TGTGCCAGCAGTTTGTGGGACAGGGGCTACAATGAGCAGTTCTTC. It yields the protein CASSLWDRGYNEQFF.

The V call is TRBV16, the J call TRBJ1-5; D perhaps matches TRBD1 (6 bases). V lost 0 bases to trimming and J lost 4 bases, with 13 bases between them. There are 16 residues in the CDR3. Germline V lookup: CDR1 KGHSY, CDR2 FQNENV. The DNA for the CDR3 is TGTGCCAGCAGCCAATCGGAAATCACAGGGAATCAGCCCCAGCATTTT. It specifies CASSQSEITGNQPQHF.

The chain combines TRBV29-1 with TRBJ2-1, with D possibly being TRBD2 (6 bases). Germline V gene lookup returns CDR1 SQVTM and CDR2 ANQGSEA. Trimming stripped 0 bases from V and 5 bases from J, with 14 bases between. CDR3 length: 15 amino acids. CDR3 region: CSVEDGGRGDNEQFF. In DNA, the CDR3 is TGCAGCGTTGAAGACGGAGGGCGCGGAGACAATGAGCAGTTCTTC.

The chain combines TRBV5-4 with TRBJ1-2; 8 positions match TRBD1. Trimming at V came to 4 bases and at J to 5 bases, leaving 10 bases not matched to a gene. Germline assignment: CDR1 SGHNT and CDR2 YYREEE (reference sequence). The CDR3 sequence is 15 residues long. CDR3 loop: CASSLLQGAGYGYTF. DNA for the CDR3: TGTGCCAGCAGCCTACTTCAGGGGGCTGGATATGGCTACACCTTC.

This clone occurred a few times. The rearrangement joins TRBV11-3 to TRBJ2-5, with D perhaps matching TRBD2 (5 bases). Trimming took 0 bases from V and 4 from J, leaving 21 bases between them. Germline V gene sequence: CDR1 SGHNT, CDR2 YENEEA. This CDR3 comprises 18 residues. The CDR3 region is CASSLDHYSPEERETQYF. Written as DNA, the CDR3 is TGTGCCAGCAGCTTAGATCATTACAGCCCGGAGGAGAGAGAGACCCAGTACTTC.

The genes are TRBV6-5 and TRBJ2-7; 11 bases are a match to TRBD1. Unmatched junction bases numbered 8, after V lost 4 bases and J lost 6 bases. Germline CDR1 and CDR2: MNHEY and SVGAGI. CDR3 length: 15 amino acids. CDR3: CASSLPGTGGGEQYF. Written as DNA, the CDR3 is TGTGCCAGCAGTTTGCCCGGGACAGGGGGAGGCGAGCAGTACTTC.

Notes on this clone: Other DNA sequences in the sample encode the same CDR3. The V and J genes are TRBV27 and TRBJ1-5; D gene unclear. CDR3 length: 14 residues. Germline V gene sequence: CDR1 MNHEY, CDR2 SMNVEV (reference sequence). Trimming cost V 6 bases and J 7 bases, with 16 bases left between them. The CDR3 protein is CASREAGFRQPQHF. Here the CDR3 DNA reads TGTGCCAGCAGAGAGGCGGGGTTCCGGCAGCCCCAGCATTTT.

The V and J genes are TRBV5-6 and TRBJ2-7, with 7 bases that match TRBD1. Germline-derived CDR1 and CDR2 are SGHDT and YYEEEE. CDR3 length equals 15 residues. V shed 4 bases, J shed 2 bases, and the junction held 9 bases outside the gene matches. The CDR3 DNA reads TGTGCCAGCAGCCCCCTCCGGGACAGCCCCTACGAGCAGTACTTC. It is translated as CASSPLRDSPYEQYF.

The chain has TRBV29-1 and TRBJ1-2, with a weak D call TRBD1 (5 bases). Germline V lookup: CDR1 SQVTM, CDR2 ANQGSEA. The ends were cut back, 1 base at V and 3 bases at J, with 15 bases in the middle. This CDR3 comprises 15 residues. The CDR3 DNA follows: TGCAGCGTTGAAGGGCGGCGGGGGGGGGACTATGGCTACACCTTC. It is translated as CSVEGRRGGDYGYTF.

The V and J genes are TRBV5-6 and TRBJ2-1, with 9 bases lining up with TRBD2. J lost 5 bases, V lost 0 bases, and 6 bases had no gene match. There are 16 residues in the CDR3. In germline, CDR1 is SGHDT, CDR2 YYEEEE. The CDR3 spells CASSLGAGGFHNEQFF. CDR3 nucleotide sequence: TGTGCCAGCAGCTTGGGGGCGGGAGGGTTCCACAATGAGCAGTTCTTC.

This clone has only a few counts. The V and J genes are TRBV10-1 and TRBJ2-7; 9 nucleotides agree with TRBD1. CDR3 length equals 15 residues. Germline loops: CDR1 WNHNN, CDR2 SYGVQD (reference sequence). With V trimmed by 4 bases and J by 2 bases, 6 bases remained unmatched. The CDR3 coding sequence is TGCGCCAGCAGTGCCGGGACAGGGAACCCCTACGAGCAGTACTTC. The encoded protein is CASSAGTGNPYEQYF.

The V and J genes are TRBV28 and TRBJ2-2; 7 positions agree with TRBD1. CDR1 is MDHEN and CDR2 is SYDVKM in the germline V gene. The CDR3 is 14 amino acids. Trimming took 6 bases from V and 6 from J; bases not matched to a gene: 7. CDR3 in amino acids: CASSLTGSAGELFF. CDR3 nucleotide sequence: TGTGCCAGCAGCCTGACAGGGAGCGCCGGGGAGCTGTTTTTT.

The chain uses TRBV5-6 and TRBJ2-5; D may be TRBD1 or TRBD2 (5 bases each). The closer fit of TRBJ2-7 to the DNA end suggests the J call may be wrong. Germline V gives CDR1 SGHDT, CDR2 YYEEEE. The CDR3 is 14 residues long. The CDR3 spells CASSFGTVAYEQYF. CDR3 sequence (DNA): TGTGCCAGCAGCTTTGGGACGGTCGCCTACGAGCAGTACTTC.

Regarding this clone: At one end the junction does not follow the germline gene, possibly because of a read error. V usage is TRBV15 and J usage is TRBJ2-7; possibly TRBD1 for D (5 bases). The CDR3 loop spans 14 amino acids. CDR1 and CDR2 from the germline V gene are LNHNV and YYDKDF (reference sequence). In DNA form, the CDR3 reads TGTGCCACCAGCGGAGAGACAGATTCCTACGAGCAGTACTTC. It codes for CATSGETDSYEQYF.

J is TRBJ2-7 and V is TRBV28; 7 nucleotides agree with TRBD2. After removal of 8 bases from V and 2 bases from J, the junction contained 12 bases not matched to a gene. This CDR3 is 15 amino acids long. Germline V gives CDR1 MDHEN, CDR2 SYDVKM. This CDR3 reads CASHTSAGATYEQYF. The CDR3, as DNA: TGTGCCAGCCATACGTCGGCGGGAGCCACCTACGAGCAGTACTTC. The full variable domain, completed using reference TRBV28 and TRBJ2-7, is DVKVTQSSRYLVKRTGEKVFLECVQDMDHENMFWYRQDPGLGLRLIYFSYDVKMKEKGDIPEGYSVSREKKERFSLILESASTNQTSMYLCASHTSAGATYEQYFGPGTRLTVT.

The V gene is TRBV27, the J gene TRBJ2-7; TRBD2 might be the D (6 bases). This CDR3 is built from 16 residues. Germline V lookup: CDR1 MNHEY, CDR2 SMNVEV (reference sequence). Trimming pared 6 bases from V and 4 bases from J, leaving 22 bases between. The CDR3 DNA sequence: TGTGCCAGCAGCATGAGGGCCGGGGGTATTAGGTACGAGCAGTACTTC. Protein: CASSMRAGGIRYEQYF.

The V gene is TRBV4-1, the J gene TRBJ2-7; D might be TRBD1 (5 bases). The V gene's germline CDR1 is MGHRA and CDR2 YSYEKL. This CDR3 spans 14 amino acids. The germline V and J ends were trimmed by 4 bases and 2 bases, with 12 bases remaining between them. The CDR3 DNA sequence: TGCGCCAGCAGCCCCGCCCAGGGTACCTACGAGCAGTACTTC. Residues: CASSPAQGTYEQYF.

This chain joins TRBV4-1 and TRBJ2-1; maybe TRBD1 (5 bases). The CDR3 has 16 residues. CDR1 and CDR2 from the germline V gene are MGHRA and YSYEKL. Trimming took off 0 bases at V and 1 base at J, with 10 bases between the two ends. The CDR3 DNA reads as TGCGCCAGCAGCCAAGATCCTGGGGCTTCCTACAATGAGCAGTTCTTC. It codes for CASSQDPGASYNEQFF.

The gene calls are TRBV7-8 and TRBJ2-3; D is tentatively TRBD1 or TRBD2 (5 bases each). The V end lost 1 base, the J end lost 2 bases, and 10 bases lay between the germline ends. The CDR3 totals 15 residues. Germline CDR1 is SGHVS and CDR2 is FQNEAQ. The CDR3 spells CASSLEGSHTDTQYF. In nucleotides, the CDR3 is TGTGCCAGCAGCTTAGAGGGGAGCCACACAGATACGCAGTATTTT. The entire variable domain, with the rest obtained from reference TRBV7-8 and TRBJ2-3, is as follows: GAGVSQSPRYKVAKRGQDVALRCDPISGHVSLFWYQQALGQGPEFLTYFQNEAQLDKSGLPSDRFFAERPEGSVSTLKIQRTQQEDSAVYLCASSLEGSHTDTQYFGPGTRLTVL.

This chain uses TRBV19 with TRBJ1-2; tentative D call: TRBD1 (5 bases). The CDR3 covers 14 residues. Germline assignment: CDR1 LNHDA and CDR2 SQIVND (reference sequence). V was trimmed by 5 bases and J by 5 bases, leaving 15 bases between them. Written as DNA, the CDR3 is TGTGCCAGTAGTTCTGCGTTTGGGGGTTATGGCTACACCTTC. Its translation: CASSSAFGGYGYTF.

This chain joins TRBV10-1 and TRBJ2-3; D unresolved. The V end lost 8 bases, the J end lost 2 bases, and 14 bases lay between the germline ends. CDR1 and CDR2 from the germline V gene are WNHNN and SYGVQD (reference sequence). This CDR3 is built from 14 residues. The CDR3 reads CASSEARVTDTQYF. The CDR3 bases are TGCGCCAGCTCGGAAGCGAGAGTCACAGATACGCAGTATTTT.